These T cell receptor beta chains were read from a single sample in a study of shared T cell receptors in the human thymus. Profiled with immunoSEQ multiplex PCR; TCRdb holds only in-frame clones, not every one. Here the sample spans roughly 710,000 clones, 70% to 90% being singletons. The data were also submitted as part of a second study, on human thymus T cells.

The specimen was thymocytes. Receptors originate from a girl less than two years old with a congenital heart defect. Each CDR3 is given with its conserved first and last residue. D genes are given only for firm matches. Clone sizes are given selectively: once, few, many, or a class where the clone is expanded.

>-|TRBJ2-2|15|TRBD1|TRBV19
CASSISGQGSGELFF
TGTGCCAGTAGTATATCGGGACAGGGTTCCGGGGAGCTGTTTTTT
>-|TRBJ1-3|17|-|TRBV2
CASRDARQDGAGNTIYF
TGTGCCAGCAGAGACGCTCGACAGGACGGCGCTGGAAACACCATATATTTT
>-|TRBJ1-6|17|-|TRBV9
CASSVEDGSSYNSPLHF
TGTGCCAGCAGCGTAGAGGACGGGAGCTCCTATAATTCACCCCTCCACTTT
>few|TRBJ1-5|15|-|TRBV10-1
CASSKTGDSNQPQHF
TGCGCCAGCAGTAAAACGGGGGATAGCAATCAGCCCCAGCATTTT
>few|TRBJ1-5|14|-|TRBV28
CASTVLPSNQPQHF
TGTGCCAGCACCGTCCTTCCTAGCAATCAGCCCCAGCATTTT
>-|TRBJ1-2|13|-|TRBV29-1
CSVEAGLAMGYTF
TGCAGCGTTGAGGCCGGACTGGCTATGGGCTACACCTTC
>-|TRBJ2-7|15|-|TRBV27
CASSYLGREAYEQYF
TGTGCCAGCAGTTACCTAGGACGGGAAGCCTACGAGCAGTACTTC
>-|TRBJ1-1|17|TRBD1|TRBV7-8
CASSLDPTGTGTTEAFF
TGTGCCAGCAGCTTAGACCCTACCGGGACAGGGACAACTGAAGCTTTCTTT
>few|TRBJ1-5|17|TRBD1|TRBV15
CATSCRTGEFSNQPQHF
TGTGCCACCAGCTGCCGGACAGGCGAGTTTAGCAATCAGCCCCAGCATTTT
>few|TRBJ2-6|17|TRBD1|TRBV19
CASHQGQGCSGANVLTF
TGTGCCAGTCATCAGGGACAGGGTTGCTCTGGGGCCAACGTCCTGACTTTC
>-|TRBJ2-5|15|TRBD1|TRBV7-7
CASSPGQGCQETQYF
TGTGCCAGCAGCCCTGGACAGGGTTGTCAAGAGACCCAGTACTTC
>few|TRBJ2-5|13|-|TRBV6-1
CASSEGGRETQYF
TGTGCCAGCAGTGAAGGGGGCCGGGAGACCCAGTACTTC
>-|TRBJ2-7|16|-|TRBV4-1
CASSQKTGPPCYEQYF
TGCGCCAGCAGCCAAAAGACAGGACCACCCTGCTACGAGCAGTACTTC
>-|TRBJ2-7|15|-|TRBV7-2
CASNVMGGVGYEQYF
TGTGCCAGCAACGTTATGGGCGGGGTAGGCTACGAGCAGTACTTC
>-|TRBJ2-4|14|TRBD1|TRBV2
CASSARDSKNIQYF
TGTGCCAGCAGTGCCCGGGACAGCAAAAACATTCAGTACTTC
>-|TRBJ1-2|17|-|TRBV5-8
CASSLPDRAQRNYGYTF
TGTGCCAGCAGCTTACCTGACCGAGCTCAGAGGAACTATGGCTACACCTTC
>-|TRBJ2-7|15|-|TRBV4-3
CASSQDNPRGYEQYF
TGCGCCAGCAGCCAAGATAACCCCAGAGGCTACGAGCAGTACTTC
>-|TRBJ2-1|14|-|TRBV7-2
CASSLEIPDCEQFF
TGTGCCAGCAGCTTAGAGATCCCAGACTGTGAGCAGTTCTTC
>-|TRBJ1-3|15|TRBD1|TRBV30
CAWVGPGTGANTIYF
TGTGCCTGGGTCGGACCCGGGACAGGGGCAAACACCATATATTTT
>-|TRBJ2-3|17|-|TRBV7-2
CASSLEPQQGTTDTQYF
TGTGCCAGCAGCTTAGAACCGCAACAGGGAACCACAGATACGCAGTATTTT
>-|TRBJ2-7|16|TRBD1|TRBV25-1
CASSGKGDRGGYEQYF
TGTGCCAGCAGTGGAAAGGGGGACAGGGGAGGGTACGAGCAGTACTTC
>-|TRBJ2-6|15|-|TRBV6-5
CASSPDRPGANVLTF
TGTGCCAGCAGCCCAGACAGGCCCGGGGCCAACGTCCTGACTTTC
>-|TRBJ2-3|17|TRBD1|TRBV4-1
CASSQPIGQGTVFTQYF
TGCGCCAGCAGCCAACCTATCGGACAGGGTACTGTGTTTACGCAGTATTTT
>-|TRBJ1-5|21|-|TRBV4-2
CASSPEVMSGEAPQGNQPQHF
TGTGCCAGCAGCCCAGAAGTGATGTCAGGAGAAGCCCCACAGGGCAATCAGCCCCAGCATTTT
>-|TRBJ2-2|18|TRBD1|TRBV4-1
CASSRVRPGQGNTGELFF
TGCGCCAGCAGCCGCGTCCGGCCGGGACAGGGAAACACCGGGGAGCTGTTTTTT
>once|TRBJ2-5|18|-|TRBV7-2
CASSLRPENTDRQETQYF
TGTGCCAGCAGCTTAAGGCCAGAAAACACCGACAGACAAGAGACCCAGTACTTC
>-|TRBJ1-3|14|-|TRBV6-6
CASRQGRRGNTIYF
TGTGCCAGCCGCCAGGGGAGACGTGGAAACACCATATATTTT
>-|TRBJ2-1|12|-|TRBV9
CASSGSVNEQFF
TGTGCCAGCAGCGGTAGCGTTAATGAGCAGTTCTTC
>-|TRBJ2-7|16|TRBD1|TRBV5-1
CASSLRGGGQGNEQYF
TGCGCCAGCAGCTTGAGGGGTGGGGGACAGGGAAACGAGCAGTACTTC
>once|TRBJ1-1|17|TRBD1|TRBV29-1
CSVEDKRTGERTTEAFF
TGCAGCGTTGAAGATAAAAGGACAGGGGAAAGGACCACTGAAGCTTTCTTT
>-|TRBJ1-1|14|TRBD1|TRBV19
CASSIQQGHTEAFF
TGTGCCAGTAGTATTCAACAGGGGCACACTGAAGCTTTCTTT
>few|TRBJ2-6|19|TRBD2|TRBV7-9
CASSLARRAGDGGANVLTF
TGTGCCAGCAGCTTAGCTCGAAGGGCGGGAGATGGTGGGGCCAACGTCCTGACTTTC
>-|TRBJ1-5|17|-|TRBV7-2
CASSLGRERGSNQPQHF
TGTGCCAGCAGCTTAGGTAGGGAAAGGGGATCCAATCAGCCCCAGCATTTT
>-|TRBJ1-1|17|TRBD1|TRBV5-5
CASSPGTGKLVNTEAFF
TGTGCCAGCAGCCCCGGGACAGGGAAACTCGTGAACACTGAAGCTTTCTTT
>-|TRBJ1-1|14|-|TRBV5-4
CASSLGQKNTEAFF
TGTGCCAGCAGCTTGGGACAGAAGAACACTGAAGCTTTCTTT
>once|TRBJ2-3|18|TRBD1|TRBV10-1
CASSEGTDSEGLTDTQYF
TGCGCCAGCAGTGAAGGGACAGACTCTGAGGGTCTCACAGATACGCAGTATTTT
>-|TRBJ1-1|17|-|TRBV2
CASSENVRSRRDTEAFF
TGTGCCAGCAGTGAAAATGTACGGAGCAGGAGGGACACTGAAGCTTTCTTT
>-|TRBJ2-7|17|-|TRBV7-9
CASSLVKGQGISYEQYF
TGTGCCAGCAGCTTAGTAAAGGGCCAGGGCATTTCCTACGAGCAGTACTTC
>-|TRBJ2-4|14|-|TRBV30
CAWSPGTQGGIQYF
TGTGCCTGGAGTCCAGGTACCCAGGGGGGCATTCAGTACTTC
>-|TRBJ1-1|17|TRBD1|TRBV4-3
CASSQDTGERTLGEAFF
TGCGCCAGCAGCCAAGATACAGGGGAGCGCACTTTGGGTGAAGCTTTCTTT
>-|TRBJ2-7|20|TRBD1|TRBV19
CASSPYFLDRGLLHLYEQYF
TGTGCCAGTAGCCCCTACTTTTTGGACAGGGGCCTACTCCACCTCTACGAGCAGTACTTC
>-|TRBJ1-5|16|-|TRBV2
CASSVGGQPQNQPQHF
TGTGCCAGCAGTGTGGGCGGACAGCCTCAGAATCAGCCCCAGCATTTT
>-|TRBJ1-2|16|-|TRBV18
CASSPPDSDKGYGYTF
TGTGCCAGCTCACCACCGGATAGCGACAAGGGCTATGGCTACACCTTC
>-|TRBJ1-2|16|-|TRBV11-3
CASSAPSLTGPMGYTF
TGTGCCAGCAGCGCCCCCTCCTTAACAGGACCTATGGGCTACACCTTC
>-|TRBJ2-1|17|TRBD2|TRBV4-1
CASSHHKLAGGLDEQFF
TGCGCCAGCAGCCACCATAAACTAGCGGGGGGCCTGGATGAGCAGTTCTTC
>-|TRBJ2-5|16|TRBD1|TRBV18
CASSDRGRGMVETQYF
TGTGCCAGCTCAGACAGGGGAAGAGGCATGGTCGAGACCCAGTACTTC
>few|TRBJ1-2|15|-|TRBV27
CASRRSNGTPNGYTF
TGTGCCAGCAGAAGATCCAACGGGACACCGAATGGCTACACCTTC
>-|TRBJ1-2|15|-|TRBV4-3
CASSQEVYRFYGYTF
TGCGCCAGCAGCCAAGAAGTATACAGGTTCTATGGCTACACCTTC
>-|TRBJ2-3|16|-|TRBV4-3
CASSQDEREFTDTQYF
TGCGCCAGCAGCCAAGATGAGAGGGAATTCACAGATACGCAGTATTTT
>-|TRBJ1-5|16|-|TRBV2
CASSEWTAGGNQPQHF
TGTGCCAGCAGTGAATGGACAGCTGGGGGCAATCAGCCCCAGCATTTT
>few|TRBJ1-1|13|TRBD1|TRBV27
CASSFDRESEAFF
TGTGCCAGCAGTTTCGACAGGGAGTCTGAAGCTTTCTTT
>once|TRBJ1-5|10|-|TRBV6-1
CASSLEPQHF
TGTGCCAGCAGTTTAGAGCCCCAGCATTTT
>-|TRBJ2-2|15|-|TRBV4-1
CASSQDKGDTGELFF
TGCGCCAGCAGCCAAGATAAGGGGGACACCGGGGAGCTGTTTTTT
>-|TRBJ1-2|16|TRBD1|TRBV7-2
CASSLDWDSFNYGYTF
TGTGCCAGCAGCTTAGATTGGGACAGTTTTAACTATGGCTACACCTTC
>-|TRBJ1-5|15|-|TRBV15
CATSRVLTGNQPQHF
TGTGCCACCAGCAGAGTCTTGACAGGAAATCAGCCCCAGCATTTT